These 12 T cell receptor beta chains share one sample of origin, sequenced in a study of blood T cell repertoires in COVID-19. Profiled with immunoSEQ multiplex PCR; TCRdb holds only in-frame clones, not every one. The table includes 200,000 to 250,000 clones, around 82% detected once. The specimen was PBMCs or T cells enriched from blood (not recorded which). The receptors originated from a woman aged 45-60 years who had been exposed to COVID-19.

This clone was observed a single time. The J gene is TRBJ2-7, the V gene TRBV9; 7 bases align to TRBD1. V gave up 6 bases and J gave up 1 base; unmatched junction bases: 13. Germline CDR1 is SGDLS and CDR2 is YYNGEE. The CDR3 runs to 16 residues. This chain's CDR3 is CASTRGQTTKSYEQYF. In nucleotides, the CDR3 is TGTGCCAGCACCAGGGGACAGACAACAAAATCCTACGAGCAGTACTTC.

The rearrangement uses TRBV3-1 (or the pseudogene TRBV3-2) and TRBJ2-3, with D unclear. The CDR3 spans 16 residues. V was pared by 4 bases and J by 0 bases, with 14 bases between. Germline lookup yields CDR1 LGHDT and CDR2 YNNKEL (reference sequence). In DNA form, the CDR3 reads TGTGCCAGCAGCCCTCTGGTTGCGGCTAGCACAGATACGCAGTATTTT. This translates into CASSPLVAASTDTQYF.

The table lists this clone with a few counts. The CDR3 DNA sequence: TGCGCCAGCAGCCAAGAGGGGGCAGGGGGCCCTAAAGATACGCAGTATTTT. Translating it yields CASSQEGAGGPKDTQYF. The chain uses TRBV4-3 and TRBJ2-3; 8 nucleotides align to TRBD1. V gave up 0 bases and J gave up 5 bases; unmatched junction bases: 10. This CDR3 is 17 amino acids long. CDR1 and CDR2 (germline): LGHNA, YSLEER.

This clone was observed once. CDR3 region: CASSHPGRQGVGNTIYF. The CDR3 nucleotides read TGTGCCAGCAGTCACCCGGGGAGACAGGGGGTCGGAAACACCATATATTTT. V and J are TRBV2 and TRBJ1-3, with 9 bases fitting TRBD1. This CDR3 region has 17 residues. Germline values: CDR1 SNHLY, CDR2 FYNNEI. J gave up 4 bases and V 5 bases, and 12 bases lay outside the gene matches.

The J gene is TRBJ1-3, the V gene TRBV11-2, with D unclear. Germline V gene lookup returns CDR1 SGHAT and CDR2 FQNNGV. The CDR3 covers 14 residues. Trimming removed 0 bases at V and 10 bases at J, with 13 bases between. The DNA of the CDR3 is TGTGCCAGCAGCTTAGACCGTGGGCCTGGGACCATATATTTT. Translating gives CASSLDRGPGTIYF.

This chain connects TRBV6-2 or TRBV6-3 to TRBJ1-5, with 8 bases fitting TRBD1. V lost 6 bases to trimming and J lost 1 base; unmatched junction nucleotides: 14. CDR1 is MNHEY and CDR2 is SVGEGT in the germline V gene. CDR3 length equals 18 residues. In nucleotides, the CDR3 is TGTGCCAGCAGCCGGGGCAGGGGGCGCCTGATAAGCAATCAGCCCCAGCATTTT. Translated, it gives CASSRGRGRLISNQPQHF.

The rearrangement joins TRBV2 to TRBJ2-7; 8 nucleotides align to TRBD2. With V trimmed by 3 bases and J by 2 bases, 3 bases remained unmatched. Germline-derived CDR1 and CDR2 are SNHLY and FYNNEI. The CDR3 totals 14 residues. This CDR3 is CASSDTSGAYEQYF. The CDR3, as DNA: TGTGCCAGCAGTGACACTAGCGGCGCCTACGAGCAGTACTTC.

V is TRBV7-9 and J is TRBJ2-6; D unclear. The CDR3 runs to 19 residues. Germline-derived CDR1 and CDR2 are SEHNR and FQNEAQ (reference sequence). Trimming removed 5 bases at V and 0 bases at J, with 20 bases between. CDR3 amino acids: CASSKYTGSTFSGANVLTF. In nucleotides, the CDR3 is TGTGCCAGCAGCAAATACACCGGGTCGACGTTCTCTGGGGCCAACGTCCTGACTTTC.

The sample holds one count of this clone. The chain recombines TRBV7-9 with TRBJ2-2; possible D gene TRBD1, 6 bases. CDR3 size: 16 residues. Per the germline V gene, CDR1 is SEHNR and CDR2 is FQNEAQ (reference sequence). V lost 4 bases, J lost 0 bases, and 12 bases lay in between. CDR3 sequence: CASSSRGQSNTGELFF. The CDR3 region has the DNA TGTGCCAGCAGCTCGCGAGGACAGTCGAACACCGGGGAGCTGTTTTTT.

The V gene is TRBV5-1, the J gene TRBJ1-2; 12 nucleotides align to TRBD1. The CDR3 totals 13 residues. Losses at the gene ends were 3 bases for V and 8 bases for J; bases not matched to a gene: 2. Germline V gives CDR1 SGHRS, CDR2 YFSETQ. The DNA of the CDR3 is TGCGCCAGCAGCTATGGGACAGGGGGCGGCTACACCTTC. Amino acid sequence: CASSYGTGGGYTF.

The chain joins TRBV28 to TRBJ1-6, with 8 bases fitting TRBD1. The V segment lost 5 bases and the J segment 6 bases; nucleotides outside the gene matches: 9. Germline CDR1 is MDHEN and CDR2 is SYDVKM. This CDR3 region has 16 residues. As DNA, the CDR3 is TGTGCCAGCAGTATTCGGACAGGGATTGGTAATTCACCCCTCCACTTT. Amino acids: CASSIRTGIGNSPLHF.

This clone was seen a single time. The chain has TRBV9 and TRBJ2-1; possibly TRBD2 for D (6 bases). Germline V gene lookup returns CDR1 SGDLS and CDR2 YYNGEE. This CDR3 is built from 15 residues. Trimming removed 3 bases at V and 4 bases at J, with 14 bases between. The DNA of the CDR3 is TGTGCCAGCAGCGCTACTAGCTTACTTTACAATGAGCAGTTCTTC. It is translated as CASSATSLLYNEQFF. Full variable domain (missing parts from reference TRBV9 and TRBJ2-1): DSGVTQTPKHLITATGQRVTLRCSPRSGDLSVYWYQQSLDQGLQFLIQYYNGEERAKGNILERFSAQQFPDLHSELNLSSLELGDSALYFCASSATSLLYNEQFFGPGTRLTVL.